Below, 12 T cell receptor beta chains from the same sample are listed, as sequenced in a study of blood T cell repertoires in COVID-19. Libraries were prepared by immunoSEQ multiplex PCR; TCRdb keeps only in-frame clonotypes and omits some of them. This sample carries 200,000 or so clones, roughly nine tenths of them seen once, and the ten largest clones take approximately 0.75%. The sequenced sample was peripheral blood. These TCRs come from a woman aged 70-85 years with acute or convalescent COVID-19.

The chain employs TRBV4-3 and TRBJ2-1; TRBD2 matches at 13 bases. There are 16 residues in the CDR3. V gave up 0 bases and J gave up 11 bases; unmatched junction bases: 7. The germline V gene has CDR1 LGHNA and CDR2 YSLEER. The CDR3 protein is CASSQEAGLAGDQQFF. The DNA of the CDR3 is TGCGCCAGCAGCCAAGAGGCAGGACTAGCGGGAGATCAGCAGTTCTTC.

J is TRBJ2-3 and V is TRBV20-1; 10 nucleotides align to TRBD2. The length of the CDR3 is 16 residues. V trimming: 3 bases; J trimming: 3 bases; junction bases outside the gene matches: 9. Germline CDR1 is DFQATT and CDR2 is SNEGSKA (reference sequence). In nucleotides, the CDR3 is TGCAGTGCTAGTAACTCTGGGACTAGCGCAACAGATACGCAGTATTTT. Translating it yields CSASNSGTSATDTQYF.

The rearrangement joins TRBV5-1 to TRBJ2-5; tentative D call: TRBD2 (5 bases). V shed 2 bases and J shed 1 base, with 12 bases lying between them. This CDR3 spans 15 amino acids. The V gene's germline CDR1 is SGHRS and CDR2 YFSETQ. The CDR3 nucleotides read TGCGCCAGCAGCTTAAGCGGAGCGACCCAAGAGACCCAGTACTTC. Protein product: CASSLSGATQETQYF.

This chain connects TRBV12-3 or TRBV12-4 to TRBJ2-1; 7 positions match TRBD1. V lost 5 bases, J lost 6 bases, and 4 bases stayed unmatched. CDR3 length equals 13 residues. The CDR3 protein is CASSRDSSNEQFF. DNA for the CDR3: TGTGCCAGCAGTAGGGACAGCTCCAATGAGCAGTTCTTC.

In this sample, this clone turned up a few times. V is TRBV18 and J is TRBJ1-2; tentative D call: TRBD1 (6 bases). The ends were cut back, 2 bases at V and 6 bases at J, with 13 bases in the middle. Germline CDR1 is KGHSH and CDR2 is LQKENI. The CDR3 totals 14 residues. This CDR3 is CASSPTRDIDGYTF. The CDR3 DNA is TGTGCCAGCTCACCAACCCGGGACATCGATGGCTACACCTTC.

The chain has TRBV7-9 and TRBJ1-6; TRBD1 aligns across 7 bases. The germline CDR1 and CDR2 sequences are SEHNR and FQNEAQ (reference sequence). The trim removed 3 bases at V and 6 bases at J, leaving 5 bases unmatched. This CDR3 has 15 residues. DNA for the CDR3: TGTGCCAGCAGCTTTACGGGACAGCTTAATTCACCCCTCCACTTT. Protein product: CASSFTGQLNSPLHF.

The chain joins TRBV11-2 to TRBJ2-7; maybe TRBD1 (6 bases). The ends were cut back, 6 bases at V and 3 bases at J, with 12 bases in the middle. The CDR3 contains 13 residues. Per the germline V gene, CDR1 is SGHAT and CDR2 is FQNNGV. The CDR3: CASRQGRYYEQYF. Written as DNA, the CDR3 is TGTGCCAGCAGACAGGGAAGGTACTACGAGCAGTACTTC.

This clone came up a few times. V and J are TRBV4-1 and TRBJ1-2; possible D gene TRBD1, 5 bases. CDR1 and CDR2 from the germline V gene are MGHRA and YSYEKL. The CDR3 sequence is 14 residues long. Trimming removed 1 base from V and 8 bases from J, with 14 bases in between. The chain's CDR3 is CASSQASGGYGYTF. CDR3 in DNA: TGCGCCAGCAGCCAAGCCTCCGGGGGTTACGGCTACACCTTC.

This clone has a single count. The chain is built from TRBV11-3 and TRBJ1-1, with a tentative D call TRBD1 (6 bases). CDR1 is SGHNT and CDR2 is YENEEA in the germline V gene. The CDR3 sequence is 14 residues long. The V gene lost 4 bases and the J gene lost 1 base, with 10 bases spanning the gap. The CDR3 region has the DNA TGTGCCAGCAGCTCCCGGACAGAGAACACTGAAGCTTTCTTT. This codes for CASSSRTENTEAFF.

This clone was observed a single time. For the CDR3, the DNA is TGCGCCAGCAGCCGGGGGGTTAATGAAAAACTGTTTTTT. Its protein product is CASSRGVNEKLFF. V is TRBV5-1 and J is TRBJ1-4, with D possibly TRBD1 on 5 matching bases. Trimming shortened V by 4 bases and J by 4 bases, and 8 bases separated the two germline ends. The CDR3 spans 13 residues. Germline V CDR1 and CDR2: SGHRS, YFSETQ.

A few counts support this clone. The chain has TRBV2 and TRBJ1-1, with 9 bases aligning to TRBD1. Germline-derived CDR1 and CDR2 are SNHLY and FYNNEI. The CDR3 has 14 residues. V lost 5 bases, J lost 2 bases, and 3 bases stayed unmatched. The chain's CDR3 is CASSRTGANTEAFF. The CDR3, as DNA: TGTGCCAGCAGTCGGACAGGGGCAAACACTGAAGCTTTCTTT.

This chain connects TRBV28 to TRBJ1-1; D not resolved. This CDR3 is 12 amino acids long. Germline V gives CDR1 MDHEN, CDR2 SYDVKM. V was pared by 2 bases and J by 8 bases, with 9 bases between. The CDR3, as DNA: TGTGCCAGCAGTTTACTCCAGGCCGAAGCTTTCTTT. Protein: CASSLLQAEAFF.